This T cell receptor beta chain appears in the sequencing data of a study of regulatory T cells in long-lasting Graves disease. This clonotype has a count of ten or more. CDR3 size: 15 residues. Germline CDR1 is LNHDA and CDR2 is SQIVND (reference sequence). Trimming stripped 7 bases from V and 3 bases from J, with 16 bases between. Through Arm-PCR of CDR3 regions and iRepertoire HTBI primers, TCR beta libraries were built. The authors' processing: Across all samples, more than 60 TRBV segments and around 15 TRBJ segments were identified. MiXCR, applied by TCRdb to the multiplex PCR reads, yields one record per CDR3 protein. V and J calls and clone size were set by TCRdb, not the authors. The table has approximately 400,000 distinct CDR3 sequences, about 15% seen once. Noted time point: newly diagnosed GD, antithyroid drugs for less than 3 months. RNA isolated from PBMCs was used to make the TCR library.

This sample was shared with a second study, whose subject was T cells in Graves' hyperthyroidism and ophthalmopathy. That work states: Ophthalmopathy and stable hyperthyroidism were separated by a 13 V-J model.

This TCR derives from a woman aged 40-49 years with Graves disease. J is TRBJ2-1 and V is TRBV19, with D possibly being TRBD1 (6 bases). The specimen was peripheral blood mononuclear cells (PBMCs), collected at new diagnosis, from a patient treated with antithyroid drugs. The CDR3, as DNA: TGTGCCAGTACTCATTCCCGGGACAACTACAATGAGCAGTTCTTC. Its translation: CASTHSRDNYNEQFF.